The clone carrying this TCR beta chain was detected many times. Antigen unknown. The data originate from a study of read filtering for tumor transcriptome and immune sequencing. Germline lookup yields CDR1 SGHRS and CDR2 YFSETQ. The V end lost 7 bases, the J end lost 1 base, and 15 bases lay between the germline ends. This CDR3 has 15 amino acids. The library was built from approximately 400 ng RNA with molecular barcoded adaptors for alpha/delta and beta/gamma chains. TCRdb reanalysed the reads using MiXCR and keeps one entry per CDR3 protein. Altogether under 60,000 distinct CDR3 sequences are present, roughly a fifth being singletons, with the ten largest covering 15% to 19%. Overall study results and limits: Without single-read clonotypes, shared clonotype proportions correlated more between IR-seq and RNA-seq.

Sequencing was done on a sample of a population of CD138-negative cells sorted from bone marrow. The TCR originated in a donor at least 40 years old with multiple myeloma. This rearrangement joins TRBV5-1 to TRBJ1-5, with D possibly matching TRBD1 (6 bases). CDR3 bases: TGCGCCAGCCCCAACAGGGAAGTAAGCAATCAGCCCCAGCATTTT. It codes for CASPNREVSNQPQHF.